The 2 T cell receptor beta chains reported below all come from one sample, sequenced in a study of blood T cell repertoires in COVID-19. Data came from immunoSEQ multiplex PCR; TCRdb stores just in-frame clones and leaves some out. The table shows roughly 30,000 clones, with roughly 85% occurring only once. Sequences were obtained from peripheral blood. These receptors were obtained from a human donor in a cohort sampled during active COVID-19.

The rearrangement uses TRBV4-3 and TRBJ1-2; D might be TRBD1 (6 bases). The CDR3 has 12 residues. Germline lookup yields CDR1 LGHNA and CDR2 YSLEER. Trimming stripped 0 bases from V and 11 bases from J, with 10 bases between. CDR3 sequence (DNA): TGCGCCAGCAGCCAAGACGGGACAAGATACACCTTC. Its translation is CASSQDGTRYTF.

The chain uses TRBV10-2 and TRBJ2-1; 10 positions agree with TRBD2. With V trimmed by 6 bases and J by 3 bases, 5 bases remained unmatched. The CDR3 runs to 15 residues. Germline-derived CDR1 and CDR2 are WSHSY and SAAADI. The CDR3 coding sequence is TGCGCCAGCAGCCAAGCTAGCGGGGGCTACAATGAGCAGTTCTTC. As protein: CASSQASGGYNEQFF.